This passage covers 24 T cell receptor beta chains from one sample sequenced in a study of identical twins. TCRdb processed the 5' RACE reads anew with MiXCR; each CDR3 protein has one entry. The data contain 450,000 to 500,000 distinct CDR3 sequences, roughly an eighth of them seen just once; the ten biggest clones take up around 0.98%. A further study also used this sample, focusing on yellow fever vaccine responses in identical twins.

Input material: CD4+ T cells sorted from blood. The receptor source for this set is a woman between 18 and 29 years old in good health.

The table lists this clonotype with a few counts. J is TRBJ2-1 and V is TRBV11-3, with a weak D call TRBD2 (6 bases). The CDR3 sequence is 13 residues long. The germline gives CDR1 SGHNT, CDR2 YENEEA. Deletions cut 5 bases from V and 9 bases from J, with 14 bases between. CDR3 in amino acids: CASSNDWRGEQFF. In nucleotides, the CDR3 is TGTGCCAGCAGCAACGACTGGCGGGGTGAGCAGTTCTTC.

This clonotype was counted between two and nine times. This chain uses TRBV4-1 with TRBJ1-5, with D perhaps TRBD1 (5 bases). The V end lost 4 bases, the J end lost 0 bases, and 22 bases lay between the germline ends. CDR3 length: 19 amino acids. From germline, CDR1 is MGHRA and CDR2 YSYEKL. The DNA of the CDR3 is TGCGCCAGCAGCCTTCGAAGCAAGTGGGGGGTTTTTAGCAATCAGCCCCAGCATTTT. It codes for CASSLRSKWGVFSNQPQHF.

There are many counts of this clonotype. The chain is built from TRBV28 and TRBJ2-1, with 9 bases aligning to TRBD2. The CDR3 length is 16 residues. Trimming removed 8 bases from V and 0 bases from J; junction bases left unmatched: 8. Looked up from germline, CDR1 is MDHEN and CDR2 is SYDVKM. Here the CDR3 DNA reads TGTGCCAGCTCGGAGGCGGGAGGGAGCTCCTACAATGAGCAGTTCTTC. Translating it yields CASSEAGGSSYNEQFF.

This clonotype was counted only a few times. The chain couples TRBV4-3 to TRBJ1-2; unclear D gene. The V end lost 0 bases, the J end lost 2 bases, and 10 bases lay between the germline ends. The germline gives CDR1 LGHNA, CDR2 YSLEER. CDR3 length: 15 residues. The CDR3 loop reads CASSQDGLGNYGYTF. The CDR3 bases are TGCGCCAGCAGCCAAGATGGTCTAGGGAACTATGGCTACACCTTC.

This clonotype was seen at least ten times. This rearrangement joins TRBV7-9 to TRBJ1-5, with 7 positions matching TRBD1. Per germline, CDR1 SEHNR and CDR2 FQNEAQ (reference sequence). J gave up 9 bases and V 5 bases, and 13 bases lay outside the gene matches. This CDR3 comprises 15 residues. CDR3 amino acids: CASSAGTAGGRPQHF. The CDR3 DNA sequence: TGTGCCAGCAGCGCAGGGACAGCCGGGGGGCGGCCCCAGCATTTT.

This clonotype was seen at least ten times. The rearrangement joins TRBV12-3 or TRBV12-4 to TRBJ2-1; TRBD2 aligns across 14 bases. This CDR3 comprises 15 residues. The trim removed 6 bases at V and 5 bases at J, leaving 3 bases unmatched. Here the CDR3 DNA reads TGTGCCAGCAGCCTGGGACTAGCGGGGGACAATGAGCAGTTCTTC. Protein sequence: CASSLGLAGDNEQFF.

This chain connects TRBV5-6 to TRBJ1-2; D remains ambiguous. V was pared by 4 bases and J by 8 bases, with 12 bases between. The CDR3 sequence is 12 residues long. Germline assignment: CDR1 SGHDT and CDR2 YYEEEE. The CDR3 is CASSTLRAGYTF. The CDR3 nucleotides are TGTGCCAGCAGCACCCTGCGTGCGGGCTACACCTTC.

The V gene is TRBV7-2, the J gene TRBJ2-7, with 8 bases matching TRBD2. V lost 5 bases, J lost 6 bases, and 9 bases stayed unmatched. Germline V gene sequence: CDR1 SGHTA, CDR2 FQGNSA. The CDR3 is 14 residues long. The CDR3 sequence: CASSVYSGTPEQYF. DNA for the CDR3: TGTGCCAGCAGCGTCTATAGCGGGACGCCCGAGCAGTACTTC.

In its sample, this clonotype was seen a few times. DNA for the CDR3: TGTGCCAGCAGCTTACAGTCTAGCGGGGGGGCTAGAGAGACCCAGTACTTC. Residues: CASSLQSSGGARETQYF. The chain joins TRBV7-2 to TRBJ2-5; TRBD2 agrees at 12 bases. Germline V lookup: CDR1 SGHTA, CDR2 FQGNSA. J gave up 4 bases and V 2 bases, and 8 bases lay outside the gene matches. The CDR3 spans 17 residues.

The chain uses TRBV29-1 and TRBJ1-4; the D is unclear. The ends were cut back, 6 bases at V and 1 base at J, with 6 bases in the middle. The germline CDR1 and CDR2 sequences are SQVTM and ANQGSEA. This CDR3 has 12 residues. DNA of the CDR3: TGCAGCGTGGTCGGAACTAATGAAAAACTGTTTTTT. This translates into CSVVGTNEKLFF.

This clonotype showed up just a few times. The chain uses TRBV12-3 or TRBV12-4 and TRBJ2-7, with TRBD2 identical over 7 bases. CDR3 length: 12 residues. With V trimmed by 7 bases and J by 3 bases, 3 bases remained unmatched. The CDR3, as DNA: TGTGCCAGCACCCCGGGGGGCTACGAGCAGTACTTC. It yields the protein CASTPGGYEQYF.

At least ten counts were recorded for this clonotype. The chain couples TRBV3-1 to TRBJ2-3, with D possibly being TRBD2 (6 bases). Germline CDR1 is LGHDT and CDR2 is YNNKEL (reference sequence). V lost 3 bases to trimming and J lost 2 bases, with 6 bases between them. The CDR3 is 13 residues long. CDR3 region: CASSQDYTDTQYF. CDR3 DNA: TGTGCCAGCAGCCAGGACTACACAGATACGCAGTATTTT.

This clonotype was recorded at least ten times. The chain has TRBV5-1 and TRBJ1-1; D perhaps matches TRBD1 (5 bases). CDR1 and CDR2 from the germline V gene are SGHRS and YFSETQ. Trimming removed 4 bases at V and 0 bases at J, with 13 bases between. This CDR3 has 15 amino acids. As DNA, the CDR3 is TGCGCCAGCAGCCCCGACAGCCGCATGAACACTGAAGCTTTCTTT. It specifies CASSPDSRMNTEAFF. The full variable domain, with the rest looked up from reference TRBV5-1 and TRBJ1-1, is KAGVTQTPRYLIKTRGQQVTLSCSPISGHRSVSWYQQTPGQGLQFLFEYFSETQRNKGNFPGRFSGRQFSNSRSEMNVSTLELGDSALYLCASSPDSRMNTEAFFGQGTRLTVV.

This clonotype was seen ten or more times. This chain joins TRBV5-1 and TRBJ2-7, with 14 positions matching TRBD2. V shed 0 bases, J shed 2 bases, and the junction held 7 bases outside the gene matches. Per the germline V gene, CDR1 is SGHRS and CDR2 is YFSETQ. The CDR3 contains 18 residues. DNA of the CDR3: TGCGCCAGCAGCTTGGGACTAGCGGGAGGGTTTAAGGCCTACGAGCAGTACTTC. Its translation: CASSLGLAGGFKAYEQYF.

This clonotype was detected only a few times. The J gene is TRBJ2-7, the V gene TRBV7-2, with 7 nucleotides matching TRBD1. CDR1 is SGHTA and CDR2 is FQGNSA in the germline V gene. The CDR3 is 15 amino acids. The J segment lost 4 bases and the V segment lost 5 bases, leaving 11 bases of the junction unmatched. The DNA for the CDR3 is TGTGCCAGCAGCCCAGACAGGGACGTCCCATACGAGCAGTACTTC. Protein product: CASSPDRDVPYEQYF.

The chain links TRBV24-1 to TRBJ2-2; D remains unclear. The CDR3 spans 13 residues. Germline values: CDR1 KGHDR, CDR2 SFDVKD. V shed 3 bases and J shed 5 bases, with 6 bases lying between them. DNA for the CDR3: TGTGCCACCAGTGATAGGGCTACCGGGGAGCTGTTTTTT. It is translated as CATSDRATGELFF.

This clonotype showed up just a few times. The V and J genes are TRBV7-2 and TRBJ2-1, with 11 positions matching TRBD2. Per the germline V gene, CDR1 is SGHTA and CDR2 is FQGNSA. J was trimmed by 9 bases and V by 4 bases; bases with no gene match: 5. This CDR3 region has 14 residues. The CDR3 region is CASSSRLAGSEQFF. CDR3 DNA sequence: TGTGCCAGCAGCTCGAGACTAGCGGGGAGTGAGCAGTTCTTC.

A few counts support this clonotype. The chain links TRBV6-1 to TRBJ1-1, with 7 positions matching TRBD1. Germline CDR1 MNHNS, CDR2 SASEGT. The CDR3 runs to 17 residues. J was trimmed by 1 base and V by 7 bases; bases with no gene match: 15. For the CDR3, the DNA is TGTGCCAGCACCTTCCACCACCGACAGGGACAGAACACTGAAGCTTTCTTT. This translates into CASTFHHRQGQNTEAFF.

The genes are TRBV5-1 and TRBJ2-1; no clear D gene. This CDR3 comprises 15 residues. Germline CDR1 and CDR2: SGHRS and YFSETQ. V was pared by 3 bases and J by 0 bases, with 10 bases between. For the CDR3, the DNA is TGCGCCAGCAGCTCAAAGGTGAGCTCCTACAATGAGCAGTTCTTC. It translates to CASSSKVSSYNEQFF.

This clonotype came up many times. The chain has TRBV29-1 and TRBJ1-1, with 7 bases matching TRBD1. The CDR3 loop spans 14 amino acids. The junction had 7 bases not matched to a gene; V was cut back by 5 bases and J by 1 base. The germline CDR1 and CDR2 sequences are SQVTM and ANQGSEA. DNA of the CDR3: TGCAGCGTTCTGCGGACAGGACCGAACACTGAAGCTTTCTTT. This translates into CSVLRTGPNTEAFF.

This clonotype was counted at least ten times. The CDR3 nucleotides read TGTGCCAGCAGAACTACAAGCGGAATGCAGTTCTTC. Its protein product is CASRTTSGMQFF. The chain combines TRBV7-2 with TRBJ2-1; the D gene is possibly TRBD2 (5 bases). The CDR3 runs 12 residues. CDR1 and CDR2 (germline): SGHTA, FQGNSA. Trimming pared 6 bases from V and 12 bases from J, leaving 15 bases between.

V and J are TRBV2 and TRBJ2-5, with a possible D match to TRBD2 (5 bases). Trimming pared 7 bases from V and 2 bases from J, leaving 14 bases between. The CDR3 is made up of 14 amino acids. Per germline, CDR1 SNHLY and CDR2 FYNNEI. The chain's CDR3 is CASNYRGQQETQYF. CDR3 DNA sequence: TGTGCCAGCAATTACCGGGGTCAACAAGAGACCCAGTACTTC.

Only a few counts were recorded for this clonotype. The chain combines TRBV5-5 with TRBJ2-3, with 9 nucleotides matching TRBD2. Germline loops: CDR1 SGHKS, CDR2 YYEKEE (reference sequence). The CDR3 sequence is 15 residues long. V trimming: 5 bases; J trimming: 3 bases; junction bases outside the gene matches: 7. In DNA form, the CDR3 reads TGTGCCAGCAGTCCTAGCGGGGCCCCGACAGATACGCAGTATTTT. Amino acid sequence: CASSPSGAPTDTQYF.

V usage is TRBV18 and J usage is TRBJ2-6; D remains unclear. Trimming took off 5 bases at V and 0 bases at J, with 8 bases between the two ends. The CDR3 consists of 15 residues. Germline V gene lookup returns CDR1 KGHSH and CDR2 LQKENI. This CDR3 is CASSSTPSGANVLTF. The DNA of the CDR3 is TGTGCCAGCTCATCCACCCCCTCTGGGGCCAACGTCCTGACTTTC.